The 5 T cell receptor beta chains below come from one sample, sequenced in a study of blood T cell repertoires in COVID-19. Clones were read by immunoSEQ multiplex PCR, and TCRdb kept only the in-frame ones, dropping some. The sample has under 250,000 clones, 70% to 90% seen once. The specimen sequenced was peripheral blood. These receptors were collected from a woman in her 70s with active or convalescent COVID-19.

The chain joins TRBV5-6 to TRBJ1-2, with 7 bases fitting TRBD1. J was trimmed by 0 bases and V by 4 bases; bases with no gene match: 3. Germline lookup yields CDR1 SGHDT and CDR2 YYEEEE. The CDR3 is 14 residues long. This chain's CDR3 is CASSLDRPNYGYTF. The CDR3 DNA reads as TGTGCCAGCAGCCTGGACAGGCCTAACTATGGCTACACCTTC.

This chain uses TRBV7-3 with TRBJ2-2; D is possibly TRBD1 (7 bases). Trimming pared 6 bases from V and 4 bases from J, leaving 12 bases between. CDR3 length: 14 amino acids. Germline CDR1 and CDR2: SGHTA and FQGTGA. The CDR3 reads CASREGAGTGELFF. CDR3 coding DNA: TGTGCCAGCAGGGAGGGGGCAGGCACCGGGGAGCTGTTTTTT.

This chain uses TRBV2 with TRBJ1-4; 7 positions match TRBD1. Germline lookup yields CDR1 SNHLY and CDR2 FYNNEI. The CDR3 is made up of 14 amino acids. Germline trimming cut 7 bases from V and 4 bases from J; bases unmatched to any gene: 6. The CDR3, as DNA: TGTGCCAGCATAGGGGGCCAGATTAATGAAAAACTGTTTTTT. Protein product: CASIGGQINEKLFF.

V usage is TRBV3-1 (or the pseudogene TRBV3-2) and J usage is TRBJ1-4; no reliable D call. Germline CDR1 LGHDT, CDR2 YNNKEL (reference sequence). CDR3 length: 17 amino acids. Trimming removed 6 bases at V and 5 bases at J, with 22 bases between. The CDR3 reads CASSRFLSSRVNEKLFF. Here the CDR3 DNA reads TGTGCCAGCAGTCGTTTTTTATCCTCCCGGGTGAATGAAAAACTGTTTTTT.

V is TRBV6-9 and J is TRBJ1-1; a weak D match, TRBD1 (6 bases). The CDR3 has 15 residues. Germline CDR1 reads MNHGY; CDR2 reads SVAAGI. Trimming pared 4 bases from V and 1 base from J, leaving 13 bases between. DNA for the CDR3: TGTGCCAGCAGTTCACCCGGGGGGGCGAACACTGAAGCTTTCTTT. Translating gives CASSSPGGANTEAFF.